The subject of this entry is one TCR beta chain. The sample comes from a study of blood T cell repertoires in COVID-19. On the study more broadly: Samples taken during acute and convalescent COVID-19 were collected in the United States, Italy and Spain. PBMCs, B-cell-depleted T cells, or T cells were the source of the cDNA or gDNA that made up the material.

Seattle patient enrollment occurred during active infection, with longitudinal follow-up thereafter. V gave up 0 bases and J gave up 3 bases, with 9 bases separating them. From germline, CDR1 is SGHNT and CDR2 YYREEE (reference sequence). The CDR3 runs 15 residues. In the original workflow: Reference gene primer amplification gave nucleated cell count estimates. Clones were read by immunoSEQ multiplex PCR, and TCRdb kept only the in-frame ones, dropping some. V, J and clone size are taken as reported in that table, and D and trimming were inferred from the DNA itself. The table records 220,000 or so clones, roughly 90% of them present only once.

This chain uses TRBV5-4 with TRBJ2-2, with a weak D call TRBD1 (5 bases). The TCR was taken from a man aged 60 to 69 with COVID-19, enrolled during active disease. The sample comprised peripheral blood. The chain's CDR3 is CASSLAGRDTGELFF. CDR3 DNA: TGTGCCAGCAGCTTGGCGGGCAGGGACACCGGGGAGCTGTTTTTT.